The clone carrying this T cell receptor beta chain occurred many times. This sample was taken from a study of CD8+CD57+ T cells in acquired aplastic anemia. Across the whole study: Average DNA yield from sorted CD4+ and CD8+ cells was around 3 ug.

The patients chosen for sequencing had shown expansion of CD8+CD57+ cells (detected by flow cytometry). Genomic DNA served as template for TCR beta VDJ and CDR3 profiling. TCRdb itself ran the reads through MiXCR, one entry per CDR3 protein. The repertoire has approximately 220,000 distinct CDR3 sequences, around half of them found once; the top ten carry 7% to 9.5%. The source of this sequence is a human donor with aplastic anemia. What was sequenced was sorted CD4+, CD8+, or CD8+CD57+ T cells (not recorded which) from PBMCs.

DNA of the CDR3: TGTGCCAGCAGCCTCTGGGCAACCTACGAGCAGTACTTC. This encodes CASSLWATYEQYF. The V gene is TRBV7-2, the J gene TRBJ2-7; D is ambiguous. From germline, CDR1 is SGHTA and CDR2 FQGNSA. This CDR3 spans 13 amino acids. Trimming removed 5 bases from V and 2 bases from J, with 10 bases in between.